These 30 T cell receptor beta chains were all obtained from the same sample, sequenced in a study of glioma-infiltrating T cells listed by TCRdb under 2016. TCRdb records Illumina MiSeq as the sequencer. The iRepertoire nested amplicon-rescue multiplex PCR (arm-PCR) platform was used to amplify TCR alpha and beta CDR3 regions from RNA. The public reads were quality trimmed at Q25 with fastp and then assembled into clones with MiXCR by TCRdb, keeping productive beta chains. All rows with the same CDR3 protein become a single entry with the most common DNA and genes. The sample table records 95,000 to 150,000 distinct CDR3 sequences; 23% of these occur just once. Clones ranked in the top ten supply 15% of the sample. The sample taken for sequencing was glioma tissue, nonneoplastic brain tissue, or PBMCs (not recorded which). Receptors were obtained from a human donor with low-grade glioma or glioblastoma, undergoing nonglioma brain surgery, or in good health (not recorded which).

Regarding this clonotype: A much larger clone lies one base from this, so it may be a read error. V and J are TRBV6-1 and TRBJ2-7; the D is unclear. Germline V gives CDR1 MNHNS, CDR2 SASEGT. The CDR3 runs to 12 residues. Trimming shortened V by 7 bases and J by 3 bases, and 10 bases separated the two germline ends. The CDR3 DNA sequence: TGTGCCAGCAACGGTCAGAACTACGAGCAGTACTTC. Its translation is CASNGQNYEQYF.

This clonotype has a count of ten or more. The rearrangement joins TRBV5-1 to TRBJ1-1, with a possible D match to TRBD1 (5 bases). Germline V lookup: CDR1 SGHRS, CDR2 YFSETQ. The CDR3 loop spans 15 amino acids. Trimming removed 4 bases at V and 5 bases at J, with 18 bases between. CDR3 region: CASSLHWAGGTEAFF. The DNA for the CDR3 is TGCGCCAGCAGCCTCCACTGGGCTGGGGGGACTGAAGCTTTCTTT.

This clonotype was recorded many times. The DNA for the CDR3 is TGTGCCAGCAGTTTTACGGGCTCCTACGAGCAGTACTTC. It specifies CASSFTGSYEQYF. The genes are TRBV27 and TRBJ2-7; D gene uncertain. The germline V gene has CDR1 MNHEY and CDR2 SMNVEV (reference sequence). The V and J ends lost 3 bases and 0 bases respectively, with 6 bases between them. The CDR3 has 13 amino acids.

In its sample, this clonotype was seen many times. The rearrangement links TRBV29-1 to TRBJ1-4; D not certain. The CDR3 has 11 residues. Germline V gene data show CDR1 as SQVTM and CDR2 as ANQGSEA. V lost 6 bases and J 8 bases, leaving 10 bases between the germline ends. In DNA form, the CDR3 reads TGCAGCGTGGAAAGAGGGGAAAAACTGTTTTTT. Translated, it gives CSVERGEKLFF.

The table lists this clonotype with many counts. This chain uses TRBV6-1 with TRBJ2-5; 11 bases agree with TRBD2. The CDR3 runs 15 residues. CDR1 is MNHNS and CDR2 is SASEGT in the germline V gene. J was trimmed by 5 bases and V by 4 bases; bases with no gene match: 6. CDR3 bases: TGTGCCAGCAGTGCAACCGGGACTAGCGGTGAGACCCAGTACTTC. Protein product: CASSATGTSGETQYF.

At least ten counts were recorded for this clonotype. CDR3 sequence: CAIIGTGSSNQPQHF. Written as DNA, the CDR3 is TGTGCCATCATAGGAACAGGGTCCAGCAATCAGCCCCAGCATTTT. V gene TRBV10-3 combines with J gene TRBJ1-5; a weak D match, TRBD1 (6 bases). Germline V CDR1 and CDR2: ENHRY, SYGVKD. The CDR3 is 15 residues long. The V gene lost 7 bases and the J gene lost 1 base, with 14 bases spanning the gap.

This clonotype was observed many times. The rearrangement links TRBV7-2 to TRBJ1-2; D is ambiguous. The V end was cut by 1 base, the J end by 8 bases, with 14 bases between. This CDR3 spans 14 amino acids. Germline V gene data show CDR1 as SGHTA and CDR2 as FQGNSA. CDR3 region: CASSLGGIPGGYTF. In DNA form, the CDR3 reads TGTGCCAGCAGCTTAGGCGGGATCCCTGGGGGCTACACCTTC.

This clonotype came up a few times. The chain joins TRBV4-1 to TRBJ1-1; 8 nucleotides line up with TRBD1. Germline loops: CDR1 MGHRA, CDR2 YSYEKL. V lost 1 base and J lost 0; bases outside the gene matches: 13. The CDR3 has 19 residues. The CDR3 DNA is TGCGCCAGCAGCCAAGGGCACAGGGGGATGTCCCAAATGAACACTGAAGCTTTCTTT. Protein product: CASSQGHRGMSQMNTEAFF.

This clonotype has only one observation. The V call is TRBV6-5, the J call TRBJ1-5, with D tentatively TRBD1 (6 bases). V dropped 2 bases and J dropped 4 bases, with 6 bases sitting between them. CDR1 is MNHEY and CDR2 is SVGAGI in the germline V gene. The CDR3 has 13 amino acids. The CDR3 spells CASSYRGNQPQHF. The CDR3 nucleotides read TGTGCCAGCAGTTACAGGGGGAATCAGCCCCAGCATTTT.

The V gene is TRBV5-4, the J gene TRBJ2-3; 12 bases fit TRBD2. Losses at the gene ends were 4 bases for V and 5 bases for J; bases not matched to a gene: 8. The CDR3 is 16 residues long. Germline V lookup: CDR1 SGHNT, CDR2 YYREEE (reference sequence). The CDR3 sequence is CASSMLTSGSLDTQYF. CDR3 DNA sequence: TGTGCCAGCAGCATGCTGACTAGCGGGAGCCTAGATACGCAGTATTTT.

This clonotype was observed at least ten times. The V and J genes are TRBV28 and TRBJ1-1; D gene uncertain. CDR1 MDHEN and CDR2 SYDVKM come from the germline V gene. V was pared by 7 bases and J by 2 bases, with 14 bases between. This CDR3 spans 14 amino acids. The CDR3 here is CASTLSQLNTEAFF. The CDR3, as DNA: TGTGCCAGCACCCTTTCCCAGTTAAACACTGAAGCTTTCTTT. Using reference TRBV28 and TRBJ1-1 for the parts outside the CDR3, the full variable domain is DVKVTQSSRYLVKRTGEKVFLECVQDMDHENMFWYRQDPGLGLRLIYFSYDVKMKEKGDIPEGYSVSREKKERFSLILESASTNQTSMYLCASTLSQLNTEAFFGQGTRLTVV.

Details on this clonotype: A much bigger clone sits one base away, suggesting this may be a read error. The chain has TRBV12-3 or TRBV12-4 and TRBJ2-2, with a possible D match to TRBD2 (5 bases). The CDR3 length is 14 residues. The CDR3 DNA sequence: TGTGCCAGCAGTTTATCTGGGCGGCCCGGGGAGCCGTTTTTT. It specifies CASSLSGRPGEPFF.

There are a few counts of this clonotype. This sequence may be a read error, since a much larger clone differs from it by one base. The CDR3 loop reads CASTRPQETQYF. The CDR3 DNA reads as TGTGCCAGCACTCGGCCGCAAGAGACCCAGTACTTC. The chain employs TRBV6-2 or TRBV6-3 and TRBJ2-5; no definite D call. With 7 bases removed from V and 2 bases from J, the gap between germline ends came to 8 bases. This CDR3 region has 12 residues. Germline CDR1 MNHEY, CDR2 SVGEGT.

This clonotype has ten or more counts. V gene TRBV7-9 combines with J gene TRBJ2-1, with a tentative D call TRBD1 (6 bases). The germline gives CDR1 SEHNR, CDR2 FQNEAQ (reference sequence). Trimming took 1 base from V and 6 from J, leaving 10 bases between them. The CDR3 is 14 amino acids. The CDR3 spells CASSLDRQANEQFF. The CDR3 DNA sequence: TGTGCCAGCAGCTTAGACAGACAGGCCAATGAGCAGTTCTTC. Complete variable domain (other parts from reference TRBV7-9 and TRBJ2-1): DTGVSQNPRHKITKRGQNVTFRCDPISEHNRLYWYRQTLGQGPEFLTYFQNEAQLEKSRLLSDRFSAERPKGSFSTLEIQRTEQGDSAMYLCASSLDRQANEQFFGPGTRLTVL.

Concerning this clonotype itself: This may stem from a read error, because a much larger clone lies one nucleotide away. The rearrangement links TRBV18 to TRBJ2-3; unclear D gene. The germline CDR1 and CDR2 sequences are KGHSH and LQKENI. The CDR3 extends over 13 amino acids. The CDR3 bases are TGTGCCAGCTCACCGCCGACCACAGATACGAAGTATTTT. As protein: CASSPPTTDTKYF.

The rearrangement joins TRBV29-1 to TRBJ2-1; TRBD1 matches 8 bases. Germline CDR1 SQVTM, CDR2 ANQGSEA. J was trimmed by 3 bases and V by 6 bases; bases with no gene match: 7. This CDR3 comprises 14 residues. The CDR3 nucleotides read TGCAGCGTCACCGACAGGGGCTTCTACAATGAGCAGTTCTTC. Its translation: CSVTDRGFYNEQFF.

This clonotype was seen at least ten times. The V call is TRBV29-1, the J call TRBJ1-5, with 7 nucleotides matching TRBD1. CDR1 and CDR2 from the germline V gene are SQVTM and ANQGSEA. The V and J ends lost 4 bases and 0 bases, in that order; junction bases with no gene match: 0. The CDR3 sequence is 13 residues long. As DNA, the CDR3 is TGCAGCGTTGGACAGGGTAGCAATCAGCCCCAGCATTTT. This translates into CSVGQGSNQPQHF.

The V gene is TRBV19, the J gene TRBJ2-6; 8 nucleotides agree with TRBD2. This CDR3 has 17 residues. Germline-derived CDR1 and CDR2 are LNHDA and SQIVND (reference sequence). The V and J ends lost 5 bases and 0 bases, in that order; junction bases with no gene match: 6. The CDR3 nucleotides read TGTGCCAGTAGTCCCGGGACTAGAGGCTCTGGGGCCAACGTCCTGACTTTC. As protein: CASSPGTRGSGANVLTF.

This clonotype was recorded at least ten times. V usage is TRBV7-2 and J usage is TRBJ2-3, with D uncertain. Germline CDR1 SGHTA, CDR2 FQGNSA. CDR3 length equals 14 residues. The germline V and J ends were trimmed by 0 bases and 0 bases, with 4 bases remaining between them. CDR3 in DNA: TGTGCCAGCAGCTTAGCCCAGAGCACAGATACGCAGTATTTT. This codes for CASSLAQSTDTQYF.

This clonotype was counted many times. The rearrangement uses TRBV27 and TRBJ1-2; D is possibly TRBD1 (5 bases). With 0 bases removed from V and 2 bases from J, the gap between germline ends came to 10 bases. Per the germline V gene, CDR1 is MNHEY and CDR2 is SMNVEV (reference sequence). CDR3 length: 15 amino acids. The CDR3 here is CASSLSGTANYGYTF. CDR3 DNA sequence: TGTGCCAGCAGTTTATCTGGGACGGCAAACTATGGCTACACCTTC.

As to this clonotype: A much larger clone sits a single nucleotide away, making a read error possible. J is TRBJ1-2 and V is TRBV4-1; possible D gene TRBD1, 5 bases. V was trimmed by 4 bases and J by 4 bases, leaving 13 bases between them. Per germline, CDR1 MGHRA and CDR2 YSYEKL. The CDR3 is 14 amino acids. This CDR3 is CASSRIDRGYGYTF. CDR3 sequence (DNA): TGCGCCAGCAGCCGAATAGACAGAGGCTATGGCTACACCTTC.

The table lists this clonotype with a few counts. The CDR3 reads CAISDRGRETQYF. CDR3 nucleotide sequence: TGTGCCATCAGTGACCGGGGGCGAGAGACCCAGTACTTC. This chain uses TRBV10-3 with TRBJ2-5; D tentatively fits TRBD1 or TRBD2 (6 bases each). This CDR3 contains 13 residues. Germline V gene sequence: CDR1 ENHRY, CDR2 SYGVKD. V was pared by 3 bases and J by 4 bases, with 9 bases between.

This clonotype was seen many times. At one end the junction does not follow the germline gene, possibly because of a read error. The J gene is TRBJ1-2, the V gene TRBV7-6; D remains unclear. Germline values: CDR1 SGHVS, CDR2 FNYEAQ. The CDR3 extends over 14 amino acids. CDR3 loop: CASSPLYGNYGYTF. The CDR3 DNA sequence: TGTGCTAGCAGCCCACTGTACGGGAACTATGGCTACACCTTC.

This clonotype was seen many times. This chain connects TRBV28 to TRBJ2-1, with D maybe TRBD2 (5 bases). CDR1 MDHEN and CDR2 SYDVKM come from the germline V gene. The CDR3 extends over 17 amino acids. The V gene lost 1 base and the J gene lost 0 bases, with 13 bases spanning the gap. DNA for the CDR3: TGTGCCAGCAGTTTATCCTCCCCGGGGAGCTCCTACAATGAGCAGTTCTTC. This translates into CASSLSSPGSSYNEQFF.

This clonotype was detected many times. One end of the junction is discordant with germline, which a read error may explain. The V and J genes are TRBV7-7 and TRBJ2-5; weak D call: TRBD1 (7 bases). Germline V gives CDR1 SSHAT, CDR2 FNYEAQ (reference sequence). This CDR3 comprises 15 residues. Written as DNA, the CDR3 is TGTGCTAGCAGCTTAGGCGGGACAGAACAAGAGACCCAGTACTTC. Its protein product is CASSLGGTEQETQYF. Complete variable domain (other parts from reference TRBV7-7 and TRBJ2-5): GAGVSQSPRYKVTKRGQDVTLRCDPISSHATLYWYQQALGQGPEFLTYFNYEAQPDKSGLPSDRFSAERPEGSISTLTIQRTEQRDSAMYRCASSLGGTEQETQYFGPGTRLLVL.

The genes are TRBV20-1 and TRBJ2-7; a possible D gene is TRBD2 (5 bases). CDR1 and CDR2 from the germline V gene are DFQATT and SNEGSKA (reference sequence). This CDR3 is built from 17 residues. V dropped 3 bases and J dropped 2 bases, with 23 bases sitting between them. This CDR3 reads CSASEGMGLLRPYEQYF. CDR3 DNA sequence: TGCAGTGCTAGCGAGGGAATGGGATTGCTAAGACCCTACGAGCAGTACTTC.

Comments on this clonotype: It may be a read error: a sequence one base away is much more abundant. The J gene is TRBJ2-3, the V gene TRBV5-1; a possible D gene is TRBD1 (5 bases). Trimming stripped 0 bases from V and 1 base from J, with 9 bases between. This CDR3 has 15 amino acids. Germline CDR1 reads SGHRS; CDR2 reads YFSETQ. CDR3 in amino acids: CASSLDRSCTDTQYF. DNA of the CDR3: TGCGCCAGCAGCTTGGACAGGTCTTGCACAGATACGCAGTATTTT.

This clonotype was seen many times. The chain joins TRBV20-1 to TRBJ1-6, with 11 bases lining up with TRBD1. This CDR3 comprises 16 residues. From germline, CDR1 is DFQATT and CDR2 SNEGSKA (reference sequence). The V and J ends lost 5 bases and 4 bases, in that order; junction bases with no gene match: 7. The CDR3 protein is CSAYPGTGGYNSPLHF. The CDR3 nucleotides read TGCAGTGCTTACCCCGGGACAGGGGGTTATAATTCACCCCTCCACTTT.

Note on this clonotype: A read error is possible here, since a much larger clone lies one base away. The CDR3 does not end in the conserved phenylalanine or tryptophan, so this is likely a read error. The V gene is TRBV4-2, the J gene TRBJ2-1; D is unclear. This CDR3 spans 15 amino acids. Trimming stripped 4 bases from V and 13 bases from J, with 23 bases between. Germline values: CDR1 LGHNA, CDR2 YNFKEQ. The CDR3 spells CASSRNEQPRVGQFL. The CDR3 DNA is TGTGCCAGCAGCCGAAACGAACAGCCCCGAGTGGGACAGTTCCTC.

This clonotype occurred many times. The chain joins TRBV7-2 to TRBJ2-3; TRBD2 matches 12 bases. The ends lost 5 bases at V and 2 bases at J; junction bases unmatched: 8. Germline CDR1 and CDR2: SGHTA and FQGNSA. This CDR3 has 17 residues. CDR3 in amino acids: CASSRGGLAGTTDTQYF. DNA of the CDR3: TGTGCCAGCAGCCGGGGAGGACTAGCGGGAACCACAGATACGCAGTATTTT.